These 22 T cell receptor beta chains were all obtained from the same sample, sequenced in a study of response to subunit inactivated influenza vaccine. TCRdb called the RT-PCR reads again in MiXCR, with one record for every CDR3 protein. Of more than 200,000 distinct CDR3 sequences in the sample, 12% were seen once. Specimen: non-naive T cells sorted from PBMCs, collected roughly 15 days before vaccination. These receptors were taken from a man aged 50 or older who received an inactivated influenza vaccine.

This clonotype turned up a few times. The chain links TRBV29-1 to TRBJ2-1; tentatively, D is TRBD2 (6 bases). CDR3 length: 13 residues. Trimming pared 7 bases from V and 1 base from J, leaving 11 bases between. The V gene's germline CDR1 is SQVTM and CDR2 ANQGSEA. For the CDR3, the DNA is TGCAGCGCCATAGCGGATTCCTACAATGAGCAGTTCTTC. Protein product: CSAIADSYNEQFF.

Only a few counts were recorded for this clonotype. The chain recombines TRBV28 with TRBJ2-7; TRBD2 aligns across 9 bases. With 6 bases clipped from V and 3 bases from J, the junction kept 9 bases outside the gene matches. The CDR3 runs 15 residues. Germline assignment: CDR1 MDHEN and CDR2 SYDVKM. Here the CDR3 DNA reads TGTGCCAGCAGGAGAGCGGGGGGCCTGTACTACGAGCAGTACTTC. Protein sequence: CASRRAGGLYYEQYF.

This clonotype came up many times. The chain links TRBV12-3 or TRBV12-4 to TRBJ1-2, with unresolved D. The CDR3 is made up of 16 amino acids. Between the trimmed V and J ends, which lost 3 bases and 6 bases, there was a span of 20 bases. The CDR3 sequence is CASSLASDGGMDGYTF. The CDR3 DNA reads TGTGCCAGCAGTTTGGCTTCGGACGGAGGAATGGATGGCTACACCTTC.

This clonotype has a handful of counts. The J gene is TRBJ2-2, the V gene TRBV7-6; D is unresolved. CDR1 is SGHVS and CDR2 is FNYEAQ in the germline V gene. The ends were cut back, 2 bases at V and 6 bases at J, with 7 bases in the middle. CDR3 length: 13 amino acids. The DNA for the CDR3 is TGTGCCAGCAGCTTAATCTTTCCCGGGGAGCTGTTTTTT. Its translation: CASSLIFPGELFF.

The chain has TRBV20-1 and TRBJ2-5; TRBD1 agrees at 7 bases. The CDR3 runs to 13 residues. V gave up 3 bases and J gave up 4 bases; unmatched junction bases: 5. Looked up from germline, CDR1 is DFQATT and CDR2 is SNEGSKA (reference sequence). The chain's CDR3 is CSASSAGGETQYF. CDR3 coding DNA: TGCAGTGCTAGTTCGGCAGGGGGAGAGACCCAGTACTTC.

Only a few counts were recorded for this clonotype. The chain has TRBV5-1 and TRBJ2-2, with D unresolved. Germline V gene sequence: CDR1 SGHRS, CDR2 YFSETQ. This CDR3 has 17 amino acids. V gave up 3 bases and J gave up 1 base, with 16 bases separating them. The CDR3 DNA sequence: TGCGCCAGCAGCTCCCGCCCACCGGGCAGGAACACCGGGGAGCTGTTTTTT. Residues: CASSSRPPGRNTGELFF.

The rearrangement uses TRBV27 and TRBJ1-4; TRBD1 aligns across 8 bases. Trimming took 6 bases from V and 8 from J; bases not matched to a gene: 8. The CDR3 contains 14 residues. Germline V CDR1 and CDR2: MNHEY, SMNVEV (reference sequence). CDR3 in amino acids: CASRKQGEREKLFF. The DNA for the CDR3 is TGTGCCAGCAGAAAACAGGGGGAGAGAGAAAAACTGTTTTTT.

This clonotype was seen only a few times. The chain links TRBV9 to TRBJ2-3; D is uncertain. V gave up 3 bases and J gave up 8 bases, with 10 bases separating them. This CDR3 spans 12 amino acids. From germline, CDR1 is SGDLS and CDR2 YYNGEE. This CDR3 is CASSEDKRTQYF. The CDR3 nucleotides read TGTGCCAGCAGCGAAGACAAACGTACGCAGTATTTT.

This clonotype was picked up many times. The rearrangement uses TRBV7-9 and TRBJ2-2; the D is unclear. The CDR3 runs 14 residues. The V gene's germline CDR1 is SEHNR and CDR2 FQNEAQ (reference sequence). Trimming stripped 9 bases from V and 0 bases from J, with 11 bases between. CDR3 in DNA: TGTGCCAGTTCCACGGGCGCGAACACCGGGGAGCTGTTTTTT. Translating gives CASSTGANTGELFF.

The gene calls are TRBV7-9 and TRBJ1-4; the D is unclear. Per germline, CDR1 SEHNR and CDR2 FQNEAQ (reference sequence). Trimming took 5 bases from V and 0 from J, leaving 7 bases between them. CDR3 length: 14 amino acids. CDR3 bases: TGTGCCAGCAGCGAGATTGCAACTAATGAAAAACTGTTTTTT. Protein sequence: CASSEIATNEKLFF.

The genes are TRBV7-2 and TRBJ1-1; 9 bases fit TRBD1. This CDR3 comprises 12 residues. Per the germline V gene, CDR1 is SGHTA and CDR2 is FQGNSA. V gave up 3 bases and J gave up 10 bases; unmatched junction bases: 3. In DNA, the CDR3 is TGTGCCAGCAGCTTGGACAGGGGACCAGCTTTCTTT. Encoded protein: CASSLDRGPAFF.

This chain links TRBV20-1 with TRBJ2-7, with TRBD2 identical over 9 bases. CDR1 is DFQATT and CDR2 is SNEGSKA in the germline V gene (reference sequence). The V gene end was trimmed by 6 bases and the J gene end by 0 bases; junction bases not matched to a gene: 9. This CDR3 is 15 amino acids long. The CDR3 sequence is CSAGPSGASSYEQYF. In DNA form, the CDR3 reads TGCAGTGCGGGTCCTAGCGGGGCAAGCTCCTACGAGCAGTACTTC.

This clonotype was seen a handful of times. CDR3 in amino acids: CSARDQGGRETQYF. CDR3 DNA sequence: TGCAGTGCTAGAGATCAAGGGGGTCGAGAGACCCAGTACTTC. V and J are TRBV20-1 and TRBJ2-5; D may be TRBD1 (6 bases). The CDR3 sequence is 14 residues long. The ends were cut back, 0 bases at V and 4 bases at J, with 12 bases in the middle. Germline V gene sequence: CDR1 DFQATT, CDR2 SNEGSKA (reference sequence).

The CDR3 DNA follows: TGCAGCGTCGGGGACAGGGTGGTCGGGTGGGAGACCCAGTACTTC. This codes for CSVGDRVVGWETQYF. The chain couples TRBV29-1 to TRBJ2-5, with 9 bases fitting TRBD1. CDR3 size: 15 residues. The V segment lost 6 bases and the J segment 5 bases; nucleotides outside the gene matches: 13. The V gene's germline CDR1 is SQVTM and CDR2 ANQGSEA.

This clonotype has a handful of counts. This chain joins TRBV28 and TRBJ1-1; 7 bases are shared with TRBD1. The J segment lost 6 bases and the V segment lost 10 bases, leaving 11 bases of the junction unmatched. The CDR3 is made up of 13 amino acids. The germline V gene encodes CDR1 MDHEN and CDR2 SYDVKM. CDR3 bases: TGTGCCACGTACCTGGACAGGCGGTCTGAAGCTTTCTTT. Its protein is CATYLDRRSEAFF.

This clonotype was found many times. CDR3 amino acids: CASSLESGRRGYEQYF. DNA for the CDR3: TGTGCCAGCAGCTTGGAAAGCGGGAGGCGGGGGTACGAGCAGTACTTC. J is TRBJ2-7 and V is TRBV7-8; 9 bases line up with TRBD2. Trimming removed 3 bases from V and 4 bases from J; junction bases left unmatched: 10. CDR1 and CDR2 from the germline V gene are SGHVS and FQNEAQ. The CDR3 extends over 16 amino acids.

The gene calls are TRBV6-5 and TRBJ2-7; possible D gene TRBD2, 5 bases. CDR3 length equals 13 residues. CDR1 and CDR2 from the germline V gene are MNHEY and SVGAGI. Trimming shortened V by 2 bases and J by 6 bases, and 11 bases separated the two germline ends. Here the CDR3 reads CASSYRPGSEQYF. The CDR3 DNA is TGTGCCAGCAGTTACAGACCTGGGAGCGAGCAGTACTTC.

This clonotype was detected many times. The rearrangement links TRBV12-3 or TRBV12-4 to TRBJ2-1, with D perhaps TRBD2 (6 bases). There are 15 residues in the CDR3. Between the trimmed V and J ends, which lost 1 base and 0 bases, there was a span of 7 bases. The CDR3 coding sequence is TGTGCCAGCAGTTTAGGGCGGGGCTCCTACAATGAGCAGTTCTTC. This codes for CASSLGRGSYNEQFF.

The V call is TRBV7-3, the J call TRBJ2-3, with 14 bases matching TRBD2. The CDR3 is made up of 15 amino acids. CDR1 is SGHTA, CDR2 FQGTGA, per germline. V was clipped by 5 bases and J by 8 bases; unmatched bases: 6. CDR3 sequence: CASSAGTSGRVTQYF. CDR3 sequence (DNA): TGTGCCAGCAGCGCAGGGACTAGCGGGAGAGTTACGCAGTATTTT.

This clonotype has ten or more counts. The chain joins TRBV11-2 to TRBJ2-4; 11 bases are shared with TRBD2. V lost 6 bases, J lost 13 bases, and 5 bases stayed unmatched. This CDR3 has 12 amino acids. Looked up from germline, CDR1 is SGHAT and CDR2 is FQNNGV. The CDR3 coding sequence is TGTGCCAGCAGTCTAGGGACTAGCGGACAGTACTTC. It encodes CASSLGTSGQYF. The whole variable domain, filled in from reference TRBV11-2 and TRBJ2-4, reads EAGVAQSPRYKIIEKRQSVAFWCNPISGHATLYWYQQILGQGPKLLIQFQNNGVVDDSQLPKDRFSAERLKGVDSTLKIQPAKLEDSAVYLCASSLGTSGQYFGAGTRLSVL.

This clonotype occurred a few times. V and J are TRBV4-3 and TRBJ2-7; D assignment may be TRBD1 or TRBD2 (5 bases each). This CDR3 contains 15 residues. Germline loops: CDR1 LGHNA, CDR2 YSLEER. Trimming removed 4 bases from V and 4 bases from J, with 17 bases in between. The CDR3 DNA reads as TGCGCCAGCAGCCGCACCGGGGCAGGCGTTTACGAGCAGTACTTC. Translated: CASSRTGAGVYEQYF.

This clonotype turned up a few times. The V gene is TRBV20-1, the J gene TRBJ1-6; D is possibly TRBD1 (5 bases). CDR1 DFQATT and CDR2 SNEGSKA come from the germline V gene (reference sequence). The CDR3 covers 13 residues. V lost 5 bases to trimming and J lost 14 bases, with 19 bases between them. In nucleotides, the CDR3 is TGCAGTGCTCCCGCGGGGGGTATGCGATCCCTCCACTTT. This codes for CSAPAGGMRSLHF.